One TCR beta chain is described in this entry. Unmatched junction bases numbered 9, after V lost 8 bases and J lost 6 bases. CDR3 length: 13 amino acids. The germline V gene has CDR1 SNHLY and CDR2 FYNNEI. The sample is drawn from a study of blood T cell repertoires in COVID-19. The overall study: Material from acute and convalescent COVID-19 was sourced from the United States, Italy and Spain. T cells, B-cell-depleted T cells, or PBMCs provided the cDNA or gDNA that served as material.

In the authors' workflow: The authors estimated nucleated cell counts from reference gene primer amplification. TCRdb's table, derived via immunoSEQ multiplex PCR, lists solely in-frame clones and lacks some. V, J and clone size reflect that table, while D and trimming were determined from the DNA. The data show roughly 500,000 clones, approximately 83% seen once. What was sequenced was peripheral blood. The genes are TRBV2 and TRBJ1-1; 7 bases map to TRBD1. The source is a human donor in a cohort sampled during active COVID-19. The CDR3 nucleotides are TGTGCCAGCGCATATCTCCAGGGGGCTGAAGCTTTCTTT. Protein: CASAYLQGAEAFF.